A selection of T cell receptor delta chains follows, all from one sample in a study of gammadelta T cells in human blood. TCRdb re-called clones from the RT-PCR reads via CATT. The sample lists over a thousand delta-chain clones, about half occurring once. The material sequenced was Vgamma9Vdelta2 gamma-delta T cells from adult blood. These TCRs come from a human donor. Each CDR3 is given with its conserved first and last residue. Fields, in order: V gene, CDR3 length, J gene, CDR3 protein.

TRDV2	16	TRDJ1	CACVFLGETNTDKLIF
TRDV2	18	TRDJ1	CACDTVPGIQPYTDKLIF
TRDV2	15	TRDJ1	CACDPVGGYTDKLIF
TRDV2	17	TRDJ1	CACDTLKLGDTRNKLIF
TRDV2	16	TRDJ1	CACDDSLLGVTDKLIF
TRDV2	25	TRDJ1	CACDPLLPTSPTITERGYAKARLIF
TRDV2	21	TRDJ1	CACDPFLDILGDMRYTDKLIF
TRDV2	22	TRDJ1	CACDTLPYLTSPVLGEPDKLIF
TRDV2	16	TRDJ1	CACDQLGDTSTDKLIF
TRDV2	18	TRDJ1	CACDNLLGGYKDTDKLIF
TRDV1	15	TRDJ1	CALTGGQVYTDKLIF
TRDV2	15	TRDJ1	CACDTVGKYTDKLIF
TRDV2	20	TRDJ1	CACDSLNDRGIRGDTDKLIF
TRDV2	24	TRDJ1	CASLPLGVGSSLGDTGTGTDKLIF
TRDV2	18	TRDJ1	CACDPVGGLLGDTDKLIF
TRDV2	16	TRDJ1	CACDGLGDTVVDKLIF
TRDV2	15	TRDJ1	CACDMVGDLTDKLIF
TRDV2	22	TRDJ1	CACDTVSGGYAYPPLGTDKLIF
TRDV2	17	TRDJ1	CACDTLWAGGPTDKLIF
TRDV2	19	TRDJ1	CACDTLSGGYVAYTDKLIF
TRDV2	15	TRDJ1	CACDALGDTSDKLIF
TRDV2	17	TRDJ1	CACDGLMGIPPDDKLIF
TRDV2	14	TRDJ1	CACDTLLGPDKLIF
TRDV2	17	TRDJ1	CACDPLLGLAVTDKLIF
TRDV2	17	TRDJ1	CACDPLGGPRHTDKLIF
TRDV2	19	TRDJ1	CACDSLYTGGHKYTDKLIF
TRDV2	17	TRDJ3	CACDTAGGYWDTRQMFF
TRDV2	19	TRDJ1	CACDPLTTGGLSYTDKLIF
TRDV2	18	TRDJ3	CACDSTGASSWDTRQMFF
TRDV2	21	TRDJ3	CACDTPTGGYASSWDTRQRFF
TRDV2	17	TRDJ1	CACDTVATGANTDKLIF
TRDV2	18	TRDJ3	CACDTGGYSSWDTRQMFF
TRDV2	18	TRDJ1	CACDTVGLLGDTTDKLIF
TRDV2	19	TRDJ1	CACDTVGDTKASGPDKLIF
TRDV2	18	TRDJ1	CACDTVPLTGGFTDKLIF
TRDV2	17	TRDJ1	CACDSLLGDTPTDKLIF
TRDV2	19	TRDJ1	CACDTSTGGYASAADKLIF
TRDV2	15	TRDJ2	CACDILGDLTAQLFF
TRDV2	17	TRDJ1	CACDTFPDRTDTDKLIF
TRDV2	21	TRDJ1	CACDTITKTLGATDFTDKLIF
TRDV2	16	TRDJ1	CACDTVGGPRSDKLIF
TRDV2	21	TRDJ1	CACDTVPLPRGLGSGTDKLIF
TRDV2	15	TRDJ1	CACDSLVSGGDKLIF
TRDV2	17	TRDJ1	CARDPLGGPRHTDKLIF